These T cell receptor beta chains were read from a single sample in a study of OX40 agonist ivuxolimab in advanced cancers. The method was immunoSEQ multiplex PCR; TCRdb's version includes in-frame clones alone and lacks a portion of them. The data show roughly 120,000 clones, roughly nine tenths seen once. This material consisted of CD4+ or CD8+ T cells sorted from blood, taken in a trial of the OX40 agonist ivuxolimab. These receptor sequences come from an adult with an advanced solid tumor such as melanoma, head and neck, liver or kidney cancer. The CDR3 runs from the conserved cysteine through the conserved F or W. The order of the fields is D gene, V gene, J gene, CDR3 protein. The D gene is left open where the match is weak.

.	TRBV4-3	TRBJ1-1	CASSQKVNTEAFF
TRBD2	TRBV5-1	TRBJ2-7	CASSLTGTRNSYEQYF
.	TRBV6-1	TRBJ1-2	CASSEWGLSGYTF
.	TRBV28	TRBJ1-5	CAAAPHSNQPQHF
.	TRBV9	TRBJ2-2	CASSLGNVANTGELFF
.	TRBV18	TRBJ2-2	CASSPSSRGNGELFF
.	TRBV4-1	TRBJ1-2	CASSQGGIEGRLKGGYTF
.	TRBV11-2	TRBJ1-6	CASRPRGLGSPLHF
.	TRBV5-1	TRBJ2-7	CASSFLDLKDEQYF
TRBD1	TRBV7-6	TRBJ1-2	CASSLGDRDGYTF
.	TRBV4-2	TRBJ1-2	CASSQDQQLVNYGYTF
TRBD1	TRBV18	TRBJ2-7	CASSGTGQYEQYF
.	TRBV19	TRBJ1-2	CASNDQVGANYGYTF
TRBD2	TRBV7-3	TRBJ2-3	CASSSSSGPGDTQYF
TRBD1	TRBV18	TRBJ1-1	CASSPQDRSTEAFF
.	TRBV5-1	TRBJ2-7	CASSSPGNSYEQYF
.	TRBV30	TRBJ2-1	CAWSVQGNEQFF
.	TRBV15	TRBJ1-1	CATSTGMNTEAFF
TRBD1	TRBV5-8	TRBJ1-6	CASSEDRGRGSPLHF
TRBD1	TRBV10-3	TRBJ1-5	CAISEGQEINQPQHF
TRBD1	TRBV18	TRBJ2-6	CASSPVGQGGSGANVLTF
.	TRBV11-2	TRBJ1-2	CASSLTSPDGYTF
TRBD2	TRBV7-2	TRBJ2-3	CASSHTGGHADTQYF
TRBD1	TRBV7-2	TRBJ2-7	CASSNRGTGEPYEQYF
TRBD2	TRBV28	TRBJ2-3	CASSLRLAGEVDTQYF
.	TRBV9	TRBJ2-5	CASSVRRSGETQYF